These 15 T cell receptor beta chains originate from one sample sequenced in a study of shared clonotypes between healthy human individuals. As defined, naive CD8 cells were CD45RO-negative and positively selected for CCR7, with terminally differentiated effector memory CD45RA+ cells excluded. Only in-frame clones appear in the TCRdb table, and some are missing; sequencing was by immunoSEQ multiplex PCR. The sample shows hundreds of thousands of clones, about 95% of them seen only once. Sequencing was performed on naive CD8+ T cells sorted from blood. Receptors were obtained from a woman under 40 in good health.

The V call is TRBV7-6, the J call TRBJ1-2, with TRBD1 matching over 7 bases. There are 13 residues in the CDR3. The germline V gene encodes CDR1 SGHVS and CDR2 FNYEAQ. The junction had 4 bases not matched to a gene; V was cut back by 3 bases and J by 6 bases. The CDR3: CASSFIGQDGYTF. DNA of the CDR3: TGTGCCAGCAGCTTTATCGGACAGGATGGCTACACCTTC. The whole variable domain, filled in from reference TRBV7-6 and TRBJ1-2, reads GAGVSQSPRYKVTKRGQDVALRCDPISGHVSLYWYRQALGQGPEFLTYFNYEAQQDKSGLPNDRFSAERPEGSISTLTIQRTEQRDSAMYRCASSFIGQDGYTFGSGTRLTVV.

The V call is TRBV6-6, the J call TRBJ2-5; D tentatively reads TRBD1 or TRBD2 (5 bases each). The germline V and J ends were trimmed by 8 bases and 1 base, with 11 bases remaining between them. Per the germline V gene, CDR1 is MNHNY and CDR2 is SVGAGI (reference sequence). The CDR3 extends over 13 amino acids. In nucleotides, the CDR3 is TGTGCCAGCGTCGGGGCGCCCCAAGAGACCCAGTACTTC. The encoded protein is CASVGAPQETQYF.

This chain links TRBV28 with TRBJ2-3; no firm D call. CDR1 is MDHEN and CDR2 is SYDVKM in the germline V gene. V lost 1 base to trimming and J lost 4 bases, with 12 bases between them. This CDR3 contains 15 residues. CDR3 sequence (DNA): TGTGCCAGCAGTTTATCGCTAGGTTCAGCAGATACGCAGTATTTT. It codes for CASSLSLGSADTQYF.

This clone occurred once. The genes are TRBV4-1 and TRBJ2-3; D remains ambiguous. The V and J ends lost 0 bases and 4 bases respectively, with 5 bases between them. The V gene's germline CDR1 is MGHRA and CDR2 YSYEKL. The CDR3 is 13 amino acids. The CDR3 region has the DNA TGCGCCAGCAGCCAAGAAACCTCAGATACGCAGTATTTT. Translation gives CASSQETSDTQYF.

The rearrangement uses TRBV21-1 and TRBJ2-7; the D call in the table, TRBD2, was not verified against the DNA. TRBV21-1 is designated a pseudogene. This CDR3 has 19 amino acids. The chain's CDR3 is CASSRVGTSGAPLSYEQYF. DNA of the CDR3: TGTGCCAGCAGTAGAGTTGGGACTAGCGGGGCCCCGCTCTCCTACGAGCAGTACTTC.

The chain combines TRBV9 with TRBJ2-5, with TRBD2 identical over 7 bases. The last part of the DNA fits TRBJ2-7 better; the J call may be wrong. The germline V gene has CDR1 SGDLS and CDR2 YYNGEE. This CDR3 comprises 15 residues. The CDR3 here is CASSVDEAGRYEQYF. CDR3 in DNA: TGTGCCAGCAGCGTAGATGAAGCGGGGCGCTACGAGCAGTACTTC.

The rearrangement links TRBV7-9 to TRBJ2-7, with TRBD1 matching over 7 bases. The CDR3 runs 16 residues. The V gene end was trimmed by 5 bases and the J gene end by 0 bases; junction bases not matched to a gene: 10. The V gene's germline CDR1 is SEHNR and CDR2 FQNEAQ (reference sequence). The CDR3 sequence is CASSPSKGTDSYEQYF. The CDR3 DNA reads TGTGCCAGCAGCCCGAGTAAAGGGACAGACTCCTACGAGCAGTACTTC.

The CDR3 nucleotides read TGTGCCAGCAGCCAAGGACAGGGTGCGTTTTACGAGCAGTACTTC. It is translated as CASSQGQGAFYEQYF. The V and J genes are TRBV14 and TRBJ2-7, with 7 nucleotides matching TRBD1. CDR3 length: 15 residues. The junction had 7 bases not matched to a gene; V was cut back by 1 base and J by 4 bases. Germline CDR1 SGHDN, CDR2 FVKESK.

V is TRBV7-6 and J is TRBJ1-1; D might be TRBD1 (6 bases). V was clipped by 0 bases and J by 0 bases, with 14 bases between them. In germline, CDR1 is SGHVS, CDR2 FNYEAQ. This CDR3 region has 17 residues. The CDR3 DNA reads as TGTGCCAGCAGCTTAGCAGGGGGATACGGAATGAACACTGAAGCTTTCTTT. It encodes CASSLAGGYGMNTEAFF. Complete variable domain (other parts from reference TRBV7-6 and TRBJ1-1): GAGVSQSPRYKVTKRGQDVALRCDPISGHVSLYWYRQALGQGPEFLTYFNYEAQQDKSGLPNDRFSAERPEGSISTLTIQRTEQRDSAMYRCASSLAGGYGMNTEAFFGQGTRLTVV.

The genes are TRBV30 and TRBJ1-1; no definite D call. Trimming shortened V by 6 bases and J by 0 bases, and 11 bases separated the two germline ends. Germline values: CDR1 GTSNPN, CDR2 SVGIG (reference sequence). The length of the CDR3 is 13 residues. The CDR3 DNA sequence: TGTGCCTGTACGGTTTCGGTGAACACTGAAGCTTTCTTT. It translates to CACTVSVNTEAFF.

The rearrangement joins TRBV6-4 to TRBJ2-1; a possible D gene is TRBD2 (6 bases). Trimming shortened V by 5 bases and J by 5 bases, and 16 bases separated the two germline ends. CDR1 MRHNA and CDR2 SNTAGT come from the germline V gene. The CDR3 consists of 15 residues. The CDR3: CASSLGGYLNNEQFF. In DNA, the CDR3 is TGTGCCAGCAGTCTGGGGGGATATCTGAACAATGAGCAGTTCTTC.

CDR3 nucleotides: TGTGCCAGCCTCGAAGGCAGAGGAAACTACGAGCAGTACTTC. Its translation is CASLEGRGNYEQYF. V is TRBV2 and J is TRBJ2-5, with D unclear. The end of the DNA fits TRBJ2-7 better, so the J call may be wrong. The CDR3 totals 14 residues. CDR1 is SNHLY and CDR2 is FYNNEI in the germline V gene.

This clone has only a few counts. The rearrangement joins TRBV19 to TRBJ1-3, with 8 bases identical to TRBD1. The CDR3 is 16 amino acids. With 5 bases clipped from V and 2 bases from J, the junction kept 8 bases outside the gene matches. Germline CDR1 reads LNHDA; CDR2 reads SQIVND (reference sequence). CDR3 protein: CASSLWTGITGNTIYF. As DNA, the CDR3 is TGTGCCAGTAGTCTATGGACAGGGATTACTGGAAACACCATATATTTT.

This chain uses TRBV9 with TRBJ1-3, with D perhaps matching TRBD1 (5 bases). CDR1 and CDR2 (germline): SGDLS, YYNGEE. Trimming left V 4 bases short and J 8 bases short, with 16 bases between. This CDR3 has 14 amino acids. The CDR3 protein is CASSTSGWEDTIYF. The CDR3 bases are TGTGCCAGCAGCACCTCAGGGTGGGAGGACACCATATATTTT.

The genes are TRBV6-5 and TRBJ2-7; 7 bases agree with TRBD2. The length of the CDR3 is 13 residues. V shed 9 bases, J shed 5 bases, and the junction held 10 bases outside the gene matches. Germline V gene sequence: CDR1 MNHEY, CDR2 SVGAGI. For the CDR3, the DNA is TGTGCCAGTACGGGACTACCCGATCACGAGCAGTACTTC. Protein: CASTGLPDHEQYF.